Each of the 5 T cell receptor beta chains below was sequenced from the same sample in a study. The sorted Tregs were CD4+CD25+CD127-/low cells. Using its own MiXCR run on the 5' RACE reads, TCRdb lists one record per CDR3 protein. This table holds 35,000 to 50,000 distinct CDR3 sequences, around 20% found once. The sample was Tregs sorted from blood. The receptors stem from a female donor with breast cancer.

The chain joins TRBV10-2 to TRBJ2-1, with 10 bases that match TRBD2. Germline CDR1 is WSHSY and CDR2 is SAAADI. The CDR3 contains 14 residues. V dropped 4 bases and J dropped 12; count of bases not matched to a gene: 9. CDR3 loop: CASSASGRAWGQFF. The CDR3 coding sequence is TGCGCCAGCAGTGCGAGCGGGAGGGCCTGGGGGCAGTTCTTC.

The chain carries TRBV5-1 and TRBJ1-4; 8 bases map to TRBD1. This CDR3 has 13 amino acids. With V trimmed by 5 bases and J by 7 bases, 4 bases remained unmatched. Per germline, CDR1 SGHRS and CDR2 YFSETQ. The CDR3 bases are TGCGCCAGCAGAGGGCAGGGGGCTGAAAAACTGTTTTTT. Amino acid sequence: CASRGQGAEKLFF. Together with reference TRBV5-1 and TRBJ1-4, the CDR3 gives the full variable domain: KAGVTQTPRYLIKTRGQQVTLSCSPISGHRSVSWYQQTPGQGLQFLFEYFSETQRNKGNFPGRFSGRQFSNSRSEMNVSTLELGDSALYLCASRGQGAEKLFFGSGTQLSVL.

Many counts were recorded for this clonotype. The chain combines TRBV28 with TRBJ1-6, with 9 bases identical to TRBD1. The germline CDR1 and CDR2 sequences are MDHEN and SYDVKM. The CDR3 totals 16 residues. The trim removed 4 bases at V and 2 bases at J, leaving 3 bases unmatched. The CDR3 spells CASSSRTGAYNSPLHF. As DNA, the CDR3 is TGTGCCAGCAGTTCCCGGACAGGGGCCTATAATTCACCCCTCCACTTT.

CDR3 sequence (DNA): TGTGCCAGCAGCTTGTCGACAGGGGAGCAATCACCCCTCCACTTT. Protein sequence: CASSLSTGEQSPLHF. J is TRBJ1-6 and V is TRBV5-4; 8 bases agree with TRBD1. This CDR3 comprises 15 residues. Germline CDR1 is SGHNT and CDR2 is YYREEE (reference sequence). The V segment lost 1 base and the J segment 10 bases; nucleotides outside the gene matches: 7.

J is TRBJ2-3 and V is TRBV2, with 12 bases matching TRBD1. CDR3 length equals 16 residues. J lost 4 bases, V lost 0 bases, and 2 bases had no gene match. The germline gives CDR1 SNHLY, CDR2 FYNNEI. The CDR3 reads CASSEAGQGASDTQYF. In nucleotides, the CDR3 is TGTGCCAGCAGTGAAGCGGGACAGGGGGCGTCAGATACGCAGTATTTT. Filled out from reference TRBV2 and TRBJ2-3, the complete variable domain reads EPEVTQTPSHQVTQMGQEVILRCVPISNHLYFYWYRQILGQKVEFLVSFYNNEISEKSEIFDDQFSVERPDGSNFTLKIRSTKLEDSAMYFCASSEAGQGASDTQYFGPGTRLTVL.